Listed here are 19 T cell receptor beta chains from one sample, sequenced in a study of cytomegalovirus exposure and HLA in healthy donors. The PCR made use of 60 Vbeta and 13 Jbeta primers. Profiling relied on immunoSEQ multiplex PCR, and the TCRdb table lists in-frame clones only, not all of them. The sample lists approximately 100,000 clones; about 70% were seen once. Source material: PBMCs. The receptor set was obtained from a human donor in good health.

The rearrangement uses TRBV5-4 and TRBJ2-1, with 8 positions matching TRBD2. The CDR3 length is 16 residues. Looked up from germline, CDR1 is SGHNT and CDR2 is YYREEE (reference sequence). V lost 4 bases to trimming and J lost 4 bases; unmatched junction nucleotides: 10. CDR3 nucleotides: TGTGCCAGCAGCCCTACCTTAGCGGGGAGTTACAATGAGCAGTTCTTC. Translated: CASSPTLAGSYNEQFF.

The chain joins TRBV11-2 to TRBJ1-5; 10 nucleotides align to TRBD1. Germline assignment: CDR1 SGHAT and CDR2 FQNNGV. This CDR3 spans 15 amino acids. V shed 4 bases and J 3 bases; nucleotides not matched to a gene: 3. The CDR3 sequence: CASSSGQGPNQPQHF. The CDR3 nucleotides are TGTGCCAGCAGCTCGGGACAGGGGCCCAATCAGCCCCAGCATTTT.

Turning to this clone: Other nucleotide sequences from this sample produce the same CDR3. The V gene is TRBV6-6, the J gene TRBJ1-1, with 8 bases identical to TRBD1. CDR1 MNHNY and CDR2 SVGAGI come from the germline V gene (reference sequence). V lost 1 base, J lost 4 bases, and 8 bases stayed unmatched. This CDR3 is built from 16 residues. This chain's CDR3 is CASSYLKTGDSTEAFF. The CDR3 DNA is TGTGCCAGCAGTTACTTAAAGACAGGGGACTCCACTGAAGCTTTCTTT.

The J gene is TRBJ2-7, the V gene TRBV5-4; perhaps TRBD2 as D (6 bases). The germline V gene has CDR1 SGHNT and CDR2 YYREEE (reference sequence). V dropped 2 bases and J dropped 4 bases, with 10 bases sitting between them. CDR3 length: 13 residues. The CDR3 sequence: CASSLWREYEQYF. The CDR3 region has the DNA TGTGCCAGCAGCTTATGGAGGGAATACGAGCAGTACTTC.

The gene calls are TRBV28 and TRBJ1-5, with D maybe TRBD1 (5 bases). The CDR3 is made up of 13 amino acids. Trimming left V 6 bases short and J 9 bases short, with 15 bases between. The germline V gene has CDR1 MDHEN and CDR2 SYDVKM. CDR3 sequence (DNA): TGTGCCAGCAGACAAACCTCGGGGGGGCCCCAGCATTTT. Translating it yields CASRQTSGGPQHF.

This CDR3 is CASRVQGASNEQFF. DNA of the CDR3: TGTGCCAGTAGGGTACAGGGGGCGAGTAATGAGCAGTTCTTC. V is TRBV19 and J is TRBJ2-1, with 9 positions matching TRBD1. Germline CDR1 reads LNHDA; CDR2 reads SQIVND (reference sequence). V dropped 6 bases and J dropped 7; count of bases not matched to a gene: 7. This CDR3 is 14 amino acids long.

This chain connects TRBV27 to TRBJ1-1; 7 positions agree with TRBD1. Trimming at V came to 5 bases and at J to 7 bases, leaving 7 bases not matched to a gene. The CDR3 runs to 13 residues. Germline values: CDR1 MNHEY, CDR2 SMNVEV (reference sequence). The CDR3 nucleotides read TGTGCCAGCAGTATGGGGACAGTCCTTGAAGCTTTCTTT. Its protein product is CASSMGTVLEAFF.

In the case of this clone: The junction departs from germline at one end; a sequencing error may be responsible. The chain combines TRBV5-4 with TRBJ2-7, with D perhaps TRBD2 (7 bases). This CDR3 has 13 residues. From germline, CDR1 is SGHNT and CDR2 YYREEE (reference sequence). This chain's CDR3 is CASSLGGPYEQYF. The DNA of the CDR3 is TGTGCCAGCAGTTTGGGGGGGCCCTACGAGCAGTACTTC. Variable domain in full (rest from reference TRBV5-4 and TRBJ2-7): ETGVTQSPTHLIKTRGQQVTLRCSSQSGHNTVSWYQQALGQGPQFIFQYYREEENGRGNFPPRFSGLQFPNYSSELNVNALELDDSALYLCASSLGGPYEQYFGPGTRLTVT.

The V and J genes are TRBV11-3 and TRBJ2-1, with 7 nucleotides matching TRBD2. The CDR3 is 12 residues long. Germline-derived CDR1 and CDR2 are SGHNT and YENEEA. The V and J ends lost 1 base and 9 bases, in that order; junction bases with no gene match: 0. The chain's CDR3 is CASSLGEGEQFF. The CDR3 region has the DNA TGTGCCAGCAGCTTAGGGGAGGGTGAGCAGTTCTTC.

The rearrangement links TRBV5-5 to TRBJ2-7; D is possibly TRBD2 (5 bases). The ends were cut back, 1 base at V and 2 bases at J, with 13 bases in the middle. The germline gives CDR1 SGHKS, CDR2 YYEKEE (reference sequence). The CDR3 runs to 15 residues. CDR3 sequence (DNA): TGTGCCAGCAGCTTGCTAGCCCCGGCGCCCTACGAGCAGTACTTC. Protein product: CASSLLAPAPYEQYF.

The chain combines TRBV5-1 with TRBJ1-2, with a tentative D call TRBD1 (5 bases). Trimming stripped 0 bases from V and 2 bases from J, with 11 bases between. The CDR3 is 15 residues long. Germline CDR1 and CDR2: SGHRS and YFSETQ. CDR3 in DNA: TGCGCCAGCAGCTTGGCCAGGGTCGACAACTATGGCTACACCTTC. It translates to CASSLARVDNYGYTF.

The count of this clone is one. CDR3 nucleotide sequence: TGTGCCAGCAGCCGGACAGGTTTCGGTGTTAACACCGGGGAGCTGTTTTTT. Amino acids: CASSRTGFGVNTGELFF. The chain links TRBV13 to TRBJ2-2; TRBD1 matches at 7 bases. The CDR3 loop spans 17 amino acids. Trimming at V came to 5 bases and at J to 2 bases, leaving 11 bases not matched to a gene. Germline V lookup: CDR1 PRHDT, CDR2 FYEKMQ (reference sequence).

V and J are TRBV5-6 and TRBJ2-3; 7 nucleotides match TRBD1. The CDR3 contains 14 residues. J was trimmed by 6 bases and V by 4 bases; bases with no gene match: 8. CDR1 SGHDT and CDR2 YYEEEE come from the germline V gene. DNA for the CDR3: TGTGCCAGCAGCCCCGGCGGCAGGGGGGATACGCAGTATTTT. Translation: CASSPGGRGDTQYF. The whole variable domain, filled in from reference TRBV5-6 and TRBJ2-3, reads DAGVTQSPTHLIKTRGQQVTLRCSPKSGHDTVSWYQQALGQGPQFIFQYYEEEERQRGNFPDRFSGHQFPNYSSELNVNALLLGDSALYLCASSPGGRGDTQYFGPGTRLTVL.

The chain has TRBV5-5 and TRBJ2-1, with 9 positions matching TRBD2. J was trimmed by 4 bases and V by 2 bases; bases with no gene match: 4. CDR3 size: 15 residues. In germline, CDR1 is SGHKS, CDR2 YYEKEE (reference sequence). The CDR3: CASSFNSGSYNEQFF. CDR3 coding DNA: TGTGCCAGCAGCTTCAATAGCGGGAGTTACAATGAGCAGTTCTTC.

The chain joins TRBV11-1 to TRBJ1-1; TRBD1 is a possible D gene (6 bases). The V end was cut by 5 bases, the J end by 0 bases, with 13 bases between. The CDR3 has 15 amino acids. The germline V gene encodes CDR1 SGHAT and CDR2 FQDESV (reference sequence). The CDR3 loop is CASSPTGSVNTEAFF. CDR3 nucleotides: TGTGCCAGCAGCCCTACAGGGTCGGTGAACACTGAAGCTTTCTTT. Drawing the rest from reference TRBV11-1 and TRBJ1-1, the complete variable domain is EAEVAQSPRYKITEKSQAVAFWCDPISGHATLYWYRQILGQGPELLVQFQDESVVDDSQLPKDRFSAERLKGVDSTLKIQPAELGDSAMYLCASSPTGSVNTEAFFGQGTRLTVV.

The table lists this clone with a few counts. V usage is TRBV6-6 and J usage is TRBJ2-7, with TRBD2 matching 10 bases. Germline values: CDR1 MNHNY, CDR2 SVGAGI (reference sequence). The CDR3 contains 13 residues. V shed 8 bases, J shed 5 bases, and the junction held 6 bases outside the gene matches. CDR3 residues: CASVLAGGNEQYF. CDR3 in DNA: TGTGCCAGCGTTTTAGCGGGGGGAAACGAGCAGTACTTC.

The genes are TRBV5-1 and TRBJ1-2, with 7 bases matching TRBD1. The V gene's germline CDR1 is SGHRS and CDR2 YFSETQ. CDR3 length: 14 amino acids. The V segment lost 4 bases and the J segment 2 bases; nucleotides outside the gene matches: 5. The CDR3 bases are TGCGCCAGCAGCCCGGGGACAGCGAACTATGGCTACACCTTC. Its protein product is CASSPGTANYGYTF.

The chain links TRBV5-8 to TRBJ2-4; a weak D match, TRBD1 (5 bases). The CDR3 is 15 amino acids. V was clipped by 0 bases and J by 6 bases, with 13 bases between them. The germline V gene has CDR1 SGHTS and CDR2 YDEGEE. The CDR3 DNA reads TGTGCCAGCAGCTTGGAGGGTCAGGGCGGAAACATTCAGTACTTC. Protein product: CASSLEGQGGNIQYF.

The chain recombines TRBV7-8 with TRBJ1-1; 7 nucleotides match TRBD1. J lost 2 bases, V lost 5 bases, and 5 bases had no gene match. Germline V gene data show CDR1 as SGHVS and CDR2 as FQNEAQ. The CDR3 loop spans 14 amino acids. CDR3 sequence reads: CASSKGTANTEAFF. The CDR3 bases are TGTGCCAGCAGCAAAGGGACAGCCAACACTGAAGCTTTCTTT.